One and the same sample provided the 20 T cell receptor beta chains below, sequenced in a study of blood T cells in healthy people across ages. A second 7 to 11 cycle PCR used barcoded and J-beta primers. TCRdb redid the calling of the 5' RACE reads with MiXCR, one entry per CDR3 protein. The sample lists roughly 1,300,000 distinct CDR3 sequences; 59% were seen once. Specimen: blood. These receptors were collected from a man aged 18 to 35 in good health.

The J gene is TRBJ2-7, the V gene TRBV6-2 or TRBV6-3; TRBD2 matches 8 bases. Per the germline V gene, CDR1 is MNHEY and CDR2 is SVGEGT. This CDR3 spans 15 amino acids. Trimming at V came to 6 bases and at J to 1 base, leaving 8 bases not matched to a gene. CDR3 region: CASSPLGLGSYEQYF. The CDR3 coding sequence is TGTGCCAGCAGCCCGCTGGGACTAGGATCCTACGAGCAGTACTTC.

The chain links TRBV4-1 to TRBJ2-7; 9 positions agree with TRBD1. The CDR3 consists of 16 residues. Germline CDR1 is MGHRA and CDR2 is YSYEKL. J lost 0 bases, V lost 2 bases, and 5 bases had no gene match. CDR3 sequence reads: CASSQLMTGGSYEQYF. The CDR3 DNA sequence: TGCGCCAGCAGCCAACTCATGACAGGGGGCTCCTACGAGCAGTACTTC.

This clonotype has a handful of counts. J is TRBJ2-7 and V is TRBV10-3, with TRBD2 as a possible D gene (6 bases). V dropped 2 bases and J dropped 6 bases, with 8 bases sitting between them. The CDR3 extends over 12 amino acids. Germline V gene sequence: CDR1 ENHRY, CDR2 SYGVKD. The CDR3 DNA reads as TGTGCCATCAGTGAGGGAGGGATCGAGCAGTACTTC. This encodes CAISEGGIEQYF.

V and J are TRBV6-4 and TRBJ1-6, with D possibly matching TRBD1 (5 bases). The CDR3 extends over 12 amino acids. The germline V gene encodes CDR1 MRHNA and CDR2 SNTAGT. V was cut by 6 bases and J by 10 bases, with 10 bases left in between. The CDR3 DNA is TGTGCCAGCAGGCCGGGACGATCACCCCTCCACTTT. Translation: CASRPGRSPLHF.

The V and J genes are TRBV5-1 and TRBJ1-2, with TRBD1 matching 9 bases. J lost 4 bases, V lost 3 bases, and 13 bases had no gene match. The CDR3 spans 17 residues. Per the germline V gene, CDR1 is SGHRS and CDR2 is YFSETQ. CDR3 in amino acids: CASSSPDRGGVVYGYTF. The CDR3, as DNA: TGCGCCAGCAGCTCCCCGGACAGGGGAGGGGTCGTCTATGGCTACACCTTC.

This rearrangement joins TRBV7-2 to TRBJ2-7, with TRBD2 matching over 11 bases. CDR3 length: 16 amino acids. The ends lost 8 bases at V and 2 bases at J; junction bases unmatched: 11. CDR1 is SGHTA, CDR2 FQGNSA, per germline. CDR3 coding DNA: TGTGCCAGCGGAATATTTACTAGCGGGGGACCCTACGAGCAGTACTTC. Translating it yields CASGIFTSGGPYEQYF.

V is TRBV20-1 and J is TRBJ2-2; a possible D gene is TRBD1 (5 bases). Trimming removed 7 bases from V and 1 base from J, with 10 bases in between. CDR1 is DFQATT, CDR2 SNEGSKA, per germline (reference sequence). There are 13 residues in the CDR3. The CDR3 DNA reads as TGCAGTGGACAGAAAGAGAACACCGGGGAGCTGTTTTTT. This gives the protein CSGQKENTGELFF.

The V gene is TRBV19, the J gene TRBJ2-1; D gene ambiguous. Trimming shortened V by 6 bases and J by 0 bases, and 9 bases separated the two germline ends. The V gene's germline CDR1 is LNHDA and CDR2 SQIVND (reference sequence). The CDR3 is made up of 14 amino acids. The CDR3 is CASRPTSSYNEQFF. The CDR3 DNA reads TGTGCCAGTAGACCCACGAGCTCCTACAATGAGCAGTTCTTC.

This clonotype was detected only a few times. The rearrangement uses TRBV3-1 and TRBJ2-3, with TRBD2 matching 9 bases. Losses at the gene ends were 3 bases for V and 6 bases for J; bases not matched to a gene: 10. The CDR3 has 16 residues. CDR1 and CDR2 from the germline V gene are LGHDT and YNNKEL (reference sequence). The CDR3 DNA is TGTGCCAGCAGCCAGATGGAAGGACTAGCGACGGATACGCAGTATTTT. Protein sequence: CASSQMEGLATDTQYF.

The CDR3 reads CASSPSWWTDTQYF. CDR3 nucleotide sequence: TGTGCCAGCAGCCCTAGTTGGTGGACAGATACGCAGTATTTT. This chain uses TRBV9 with TRBJ2-3; D is ambiguous. Germline CDR1 and CDR2: SGDLS and YYNGEE. Trimming pared 4 bases from V and 3 bases from J, leaving 12 bases between. The CDR3 runs 14 residues.

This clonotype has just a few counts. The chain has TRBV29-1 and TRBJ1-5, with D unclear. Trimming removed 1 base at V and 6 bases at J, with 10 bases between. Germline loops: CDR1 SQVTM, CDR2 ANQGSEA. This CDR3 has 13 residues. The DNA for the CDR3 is TGCAGCGTTGAAGGGGCGGGAGGTCAGCCCCAGCATTTT. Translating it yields CSVEGAGGQPQHF. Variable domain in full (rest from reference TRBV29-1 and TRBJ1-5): SAVISQKPSRDICQRGTSLTIQCQVDSQVTMMFWYRQQPGQSLTLIATANQGSEATYESGFVIDKFPISRPNLTFSTLTVSNMSPEDSSIYLCSVEGAGGQPQHFGDGTRLSIL.

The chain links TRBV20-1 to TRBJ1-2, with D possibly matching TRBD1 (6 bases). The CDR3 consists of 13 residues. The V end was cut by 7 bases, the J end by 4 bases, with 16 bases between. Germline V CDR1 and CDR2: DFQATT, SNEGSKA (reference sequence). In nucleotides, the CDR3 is TGCAGTGTCCTCCGGACAGACGGCTATGGCTACACCTTC. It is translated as CSVLRTDGYGYTF.

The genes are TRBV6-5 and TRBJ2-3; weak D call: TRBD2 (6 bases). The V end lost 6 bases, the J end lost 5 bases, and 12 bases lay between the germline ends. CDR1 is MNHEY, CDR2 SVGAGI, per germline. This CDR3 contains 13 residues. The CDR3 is CASRNRGEDTQYF. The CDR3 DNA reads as TGTGCCAGCAGAAACCGCGGGGAAGATACGCAGTATTTT.

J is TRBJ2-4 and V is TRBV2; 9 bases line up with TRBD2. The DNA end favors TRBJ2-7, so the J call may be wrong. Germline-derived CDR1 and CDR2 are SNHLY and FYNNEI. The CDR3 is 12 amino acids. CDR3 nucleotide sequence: TGTGCCACCTTAGCGGGAGCCTACGAGCAGTACTTC. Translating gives CATLAGAYEQYF.

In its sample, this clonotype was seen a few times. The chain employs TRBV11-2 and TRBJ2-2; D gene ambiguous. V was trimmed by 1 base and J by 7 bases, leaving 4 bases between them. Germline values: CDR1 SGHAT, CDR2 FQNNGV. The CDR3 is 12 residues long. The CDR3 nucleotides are TGTGCCAGCAGCTTAGTTCTCGGGGAGCTGTTTTTT. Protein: CASSLVLGELFF.

The CDR3 DNA reads as TGTGCCAGCAGCTTCGTATCAGCGGGGGAAGAGACCCAGTACTTC. It yields the protein CASSFVSAGEETQYF. The rearrangement joins TRBV7-2 to TRBJ2-7; 8 nucleotides line up with TRBD2. The tail of the sequence fits TRBJ2-5 better, so the J call may be wrong. CDR3 size: 15 residues. CDR1 is SGHTA, CDR2 FQGNSA, per germline.

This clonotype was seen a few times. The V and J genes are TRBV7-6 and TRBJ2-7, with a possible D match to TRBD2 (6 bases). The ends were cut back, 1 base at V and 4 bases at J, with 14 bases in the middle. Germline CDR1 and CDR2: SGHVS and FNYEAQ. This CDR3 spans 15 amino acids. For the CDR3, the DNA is TGTGCCAGCAGCTTAGATCCGGGAGAAGATTACGAGCAGTACTTC. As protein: CASSLDPGEDYEQYF. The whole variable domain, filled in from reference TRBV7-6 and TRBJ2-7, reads GAGVSQSPRYKVTKRGQDVALRCDPISGHVSLYWYRQALGQGPEFLTYFNYEAQQDKSGLPNDRFSAERPEGSISTLTIQRTEQRDSAMYRCASSLDPGEDYEQYFGPGTRLTVT.

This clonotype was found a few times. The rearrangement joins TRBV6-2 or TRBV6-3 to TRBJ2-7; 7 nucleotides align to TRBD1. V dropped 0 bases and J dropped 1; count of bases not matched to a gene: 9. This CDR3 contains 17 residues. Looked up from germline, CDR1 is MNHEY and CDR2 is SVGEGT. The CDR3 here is CASSYSTDRDLSYEQYF. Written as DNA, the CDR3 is TGTGCCAGCAGTTACTCGACCGACAGGGACCTATCCTACGAGCAGTACTTC.

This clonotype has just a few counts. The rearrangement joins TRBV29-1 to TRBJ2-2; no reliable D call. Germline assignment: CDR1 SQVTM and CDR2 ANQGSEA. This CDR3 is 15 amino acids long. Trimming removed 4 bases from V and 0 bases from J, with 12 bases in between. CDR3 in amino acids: CSVVWLRANTGELFF. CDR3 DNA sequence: TGCAGCGTTGTGTGGCTGCGCGCGAACACCGGGGAGCTGTTTTTT.

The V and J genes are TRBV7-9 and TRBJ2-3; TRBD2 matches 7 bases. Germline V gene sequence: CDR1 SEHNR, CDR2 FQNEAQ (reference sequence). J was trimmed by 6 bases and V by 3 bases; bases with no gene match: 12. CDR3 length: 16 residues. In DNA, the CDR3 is TGTGCCAGCAGCTTGGGACCAGCGGGATCAAGTGATACGCAGTATTTT. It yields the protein CASSLGPAGSSDTQYF.